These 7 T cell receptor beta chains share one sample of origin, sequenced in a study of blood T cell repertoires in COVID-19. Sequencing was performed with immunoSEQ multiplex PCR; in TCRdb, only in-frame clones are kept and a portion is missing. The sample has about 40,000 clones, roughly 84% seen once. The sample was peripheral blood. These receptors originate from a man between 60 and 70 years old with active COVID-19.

The CDR3 here is CASSHLPASDQETQYF. The CDR3 DNA reads TGCGCCAGCAGCCATCTCCCGGCTAGCGACCAAGAGACCCAGTACTTC. V usage is TRBV4-1 and J usage is TRBJ2-5; D is possibly TRBD2 (6 bases). This CDR3 spans 16 amino acids. Germline values: CDR1 MGHRA, CDR2 YSYEKL. Trimming removed 3 bases at V and 0 bases at J, with 14 bases between.

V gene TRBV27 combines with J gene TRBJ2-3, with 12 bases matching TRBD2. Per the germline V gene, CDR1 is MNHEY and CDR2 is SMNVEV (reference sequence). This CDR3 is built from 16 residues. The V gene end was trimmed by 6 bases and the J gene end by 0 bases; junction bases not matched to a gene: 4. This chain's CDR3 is CASRPGTSGSTDTQYF. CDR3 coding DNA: TGTGCCAGCAGGCCCGGGACTAGCGGGAGCACAGATACGCAGTATTTT.

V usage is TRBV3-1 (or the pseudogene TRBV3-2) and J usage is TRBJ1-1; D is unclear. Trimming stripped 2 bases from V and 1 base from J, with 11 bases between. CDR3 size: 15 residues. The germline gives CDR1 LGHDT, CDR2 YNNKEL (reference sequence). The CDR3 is CASSQTGFENTEAFF. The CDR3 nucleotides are TGTGCCAGCAGCCAAACGGGATTCGAGAACACTGAAGCTTTCTTT.

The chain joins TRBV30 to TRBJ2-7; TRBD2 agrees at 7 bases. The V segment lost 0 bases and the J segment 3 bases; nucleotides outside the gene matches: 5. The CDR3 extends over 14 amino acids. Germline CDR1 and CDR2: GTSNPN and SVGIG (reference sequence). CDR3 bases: TGTGCCTGGAGTGTAAACGGGAGGAGCTACGAGCAGTACTTC. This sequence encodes CAWSVNGRSYEQYF. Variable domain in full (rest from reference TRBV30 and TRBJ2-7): SQTIHQWPATLVQPVGSPLSLECTVEGTSNPNLYWYRQAAGRGLQLLFYSVGIGQISSEVPQNLSASRPQDRQFILSSKKLLLSDSGFYLCAWSVNGRSYEQYFGPGTRLTVT.

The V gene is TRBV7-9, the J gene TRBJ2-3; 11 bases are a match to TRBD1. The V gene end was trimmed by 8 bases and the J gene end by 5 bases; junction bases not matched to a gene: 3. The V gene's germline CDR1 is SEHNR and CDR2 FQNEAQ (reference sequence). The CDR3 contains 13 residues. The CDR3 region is CASGQGAGDTQYF. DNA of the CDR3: TGTGCCAGCGGACAGGGGGCAGGAGATACGCAGTATTTT.

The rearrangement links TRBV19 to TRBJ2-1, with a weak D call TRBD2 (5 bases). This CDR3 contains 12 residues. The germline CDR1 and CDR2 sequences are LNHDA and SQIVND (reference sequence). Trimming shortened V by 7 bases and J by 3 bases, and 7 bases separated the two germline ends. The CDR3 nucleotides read TGTGCCAGTACCGACTACTACAATGAGCAGTTCTTC. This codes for CASTDYYNEQFF.

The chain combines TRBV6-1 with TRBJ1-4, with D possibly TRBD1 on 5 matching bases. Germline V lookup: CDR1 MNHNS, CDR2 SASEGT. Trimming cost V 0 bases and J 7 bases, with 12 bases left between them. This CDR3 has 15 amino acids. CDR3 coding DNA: TGTGCCAGCAGTGAAGCAGGGGTTTTACGTGAAAAACTGTTTTTT. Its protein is CASSEAGVLREKLFF.